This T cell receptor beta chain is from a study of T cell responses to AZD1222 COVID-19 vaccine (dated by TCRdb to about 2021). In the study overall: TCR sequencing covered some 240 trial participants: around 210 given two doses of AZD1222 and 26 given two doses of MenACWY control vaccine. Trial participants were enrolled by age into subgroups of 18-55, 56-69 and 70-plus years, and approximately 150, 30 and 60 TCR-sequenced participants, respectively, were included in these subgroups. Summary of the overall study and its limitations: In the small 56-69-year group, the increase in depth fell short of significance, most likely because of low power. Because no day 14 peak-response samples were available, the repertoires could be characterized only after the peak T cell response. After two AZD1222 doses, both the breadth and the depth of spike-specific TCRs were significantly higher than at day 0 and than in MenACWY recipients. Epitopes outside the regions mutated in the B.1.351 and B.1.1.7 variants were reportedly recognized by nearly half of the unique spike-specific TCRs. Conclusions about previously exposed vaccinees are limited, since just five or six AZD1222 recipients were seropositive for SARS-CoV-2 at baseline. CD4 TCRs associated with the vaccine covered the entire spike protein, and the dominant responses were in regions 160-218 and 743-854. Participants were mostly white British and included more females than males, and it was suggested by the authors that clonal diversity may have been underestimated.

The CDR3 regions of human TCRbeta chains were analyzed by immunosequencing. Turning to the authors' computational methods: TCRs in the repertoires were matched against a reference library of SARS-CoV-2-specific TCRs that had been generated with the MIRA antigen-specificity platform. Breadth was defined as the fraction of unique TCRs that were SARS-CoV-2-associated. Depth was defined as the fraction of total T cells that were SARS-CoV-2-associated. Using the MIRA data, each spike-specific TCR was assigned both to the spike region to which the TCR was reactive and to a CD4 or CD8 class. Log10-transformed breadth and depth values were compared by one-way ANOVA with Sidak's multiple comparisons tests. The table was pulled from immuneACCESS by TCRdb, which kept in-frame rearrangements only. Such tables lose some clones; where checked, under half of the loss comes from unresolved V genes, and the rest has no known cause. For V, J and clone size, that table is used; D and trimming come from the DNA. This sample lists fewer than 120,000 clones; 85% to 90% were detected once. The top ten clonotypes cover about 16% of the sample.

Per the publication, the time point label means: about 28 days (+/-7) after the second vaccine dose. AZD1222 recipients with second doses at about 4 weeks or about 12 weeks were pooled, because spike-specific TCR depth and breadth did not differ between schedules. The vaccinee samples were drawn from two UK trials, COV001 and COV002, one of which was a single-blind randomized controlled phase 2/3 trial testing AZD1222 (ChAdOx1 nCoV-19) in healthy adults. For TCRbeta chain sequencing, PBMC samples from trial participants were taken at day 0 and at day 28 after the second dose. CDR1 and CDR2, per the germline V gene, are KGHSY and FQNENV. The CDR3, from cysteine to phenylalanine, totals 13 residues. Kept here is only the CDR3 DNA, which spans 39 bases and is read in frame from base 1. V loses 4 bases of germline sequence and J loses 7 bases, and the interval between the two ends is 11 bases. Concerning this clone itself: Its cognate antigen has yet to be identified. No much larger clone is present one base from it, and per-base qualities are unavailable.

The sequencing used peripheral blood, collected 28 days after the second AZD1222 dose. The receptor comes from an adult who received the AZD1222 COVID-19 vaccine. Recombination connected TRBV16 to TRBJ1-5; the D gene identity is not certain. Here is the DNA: TGTGCCAGCAGCCTTCAGAGGAACCAGCCCCAGCATTTT. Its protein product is CASSLQRNQPQHF.